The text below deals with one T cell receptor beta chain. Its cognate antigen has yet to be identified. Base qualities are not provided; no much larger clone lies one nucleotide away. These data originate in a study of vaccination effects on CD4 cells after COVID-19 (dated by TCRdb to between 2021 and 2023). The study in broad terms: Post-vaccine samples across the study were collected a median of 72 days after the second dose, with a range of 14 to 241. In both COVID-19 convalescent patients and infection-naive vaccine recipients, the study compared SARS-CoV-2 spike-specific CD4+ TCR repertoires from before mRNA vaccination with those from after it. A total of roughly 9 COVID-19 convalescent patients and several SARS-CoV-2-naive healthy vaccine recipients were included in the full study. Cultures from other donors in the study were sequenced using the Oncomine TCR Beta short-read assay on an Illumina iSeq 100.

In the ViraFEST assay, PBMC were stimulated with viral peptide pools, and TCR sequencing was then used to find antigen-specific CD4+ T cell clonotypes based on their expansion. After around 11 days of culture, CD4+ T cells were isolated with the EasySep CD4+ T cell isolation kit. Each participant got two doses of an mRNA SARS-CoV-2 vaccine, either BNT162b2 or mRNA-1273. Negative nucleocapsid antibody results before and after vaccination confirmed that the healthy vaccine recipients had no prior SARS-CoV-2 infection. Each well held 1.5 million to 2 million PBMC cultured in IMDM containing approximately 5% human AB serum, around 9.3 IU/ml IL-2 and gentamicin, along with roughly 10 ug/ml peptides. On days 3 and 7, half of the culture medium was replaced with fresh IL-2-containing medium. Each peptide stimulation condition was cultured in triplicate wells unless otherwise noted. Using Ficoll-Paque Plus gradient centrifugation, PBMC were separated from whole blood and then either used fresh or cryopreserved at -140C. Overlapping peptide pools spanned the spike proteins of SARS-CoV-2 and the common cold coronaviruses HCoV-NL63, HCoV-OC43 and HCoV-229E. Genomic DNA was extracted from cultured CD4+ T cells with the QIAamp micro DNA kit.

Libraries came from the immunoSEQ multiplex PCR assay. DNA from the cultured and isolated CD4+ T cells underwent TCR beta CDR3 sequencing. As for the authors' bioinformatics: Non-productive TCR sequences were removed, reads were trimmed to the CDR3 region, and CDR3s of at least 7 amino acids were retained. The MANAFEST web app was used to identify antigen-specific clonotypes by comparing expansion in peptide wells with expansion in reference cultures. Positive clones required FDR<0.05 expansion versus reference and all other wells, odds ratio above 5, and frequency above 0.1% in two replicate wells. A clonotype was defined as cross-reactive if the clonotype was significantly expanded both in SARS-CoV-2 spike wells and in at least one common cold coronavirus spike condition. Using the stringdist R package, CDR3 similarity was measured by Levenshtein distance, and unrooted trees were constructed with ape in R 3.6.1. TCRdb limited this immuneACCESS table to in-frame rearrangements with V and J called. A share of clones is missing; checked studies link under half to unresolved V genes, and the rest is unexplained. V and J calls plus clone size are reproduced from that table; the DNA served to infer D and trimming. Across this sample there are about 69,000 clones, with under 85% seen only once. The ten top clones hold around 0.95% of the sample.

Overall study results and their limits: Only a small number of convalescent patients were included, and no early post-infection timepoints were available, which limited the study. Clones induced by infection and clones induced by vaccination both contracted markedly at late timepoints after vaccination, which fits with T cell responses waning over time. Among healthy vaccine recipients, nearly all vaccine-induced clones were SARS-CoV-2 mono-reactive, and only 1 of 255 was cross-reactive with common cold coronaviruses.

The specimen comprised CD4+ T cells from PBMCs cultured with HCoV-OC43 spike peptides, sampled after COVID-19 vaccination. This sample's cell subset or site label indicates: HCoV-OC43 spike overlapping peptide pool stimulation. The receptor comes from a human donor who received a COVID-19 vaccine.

The DNA is as follows: TGTGCCAGCAGCGTCCGAGGGGACCCCACAGATACGCAGTATTTT. This yields the protein CASSVRGDPTDTQYF. In this chain, TRBV11-2 is recombined with TRBJ2-3; the D gene may be TRBD1 or TRBD2, since each aligns over 5 bases. Based on the germline V gene, the CDR1 and CDR2 sequences are SGHAT and FQNNGV. The trim is 5 bases for V and 2 bases for J, with a gap of 14 bases between the germline ends. The CDR3, from cysteine to phenylalanine, totals 15 residues. The kept DNA is CDR3 alone, 45 bases in frame from the first base.